The next 5 T cell receptor beta chains were all read from a single sample in a study of OX40 agonist ivuxolimab in advanced cancers. The method was immunoSEQ multiplex PCR; TCRdb's version includes in-frame clones alone and lacks a portion of them. Among about 93,000 clones listed, roughly 94% were seen once. Here the sequenced sample was CD4+ or CD8+ T cells sorted from blood, taken in a trial of the OX40 agonist ivuxolimab. These receptors were taken from an adult with an advanced solid tumor such as melanoma, head and neck, liver or kidney cancer.

J is TRBJ2-3 and V is TRBV27, with 8 bases matching TRBD1. J gave up 4 bases and V 4 bases, and 10 bases lay outside the gene matches. Germline CDR1 MNHEY, CDR2 SMNVEV (reference sequence). CDR3 length: 16 amino acids. The CDR3 sequence is CASSWRDRGDADTQYF. The CDR3 DNA sequence: TGTGCCAGCAGTTGGCGAGACAGGGGTGATGCAGATACGCAGTATTTT.

The rearrangement joins TRBV14 to TRBJ2-7; 8 nucleotides align to TRBD1. Germline V gene data show CDR1 as SGHDN and CDR2 as FVKESK. The CDR3 is made up of 15 amino acids. V trimming: 0 bases; J trimming: 7 bases; junction bases outside the gene matches: 8. DNA of the CDR3: TGTGCCAGCAGCCAAGATAGCGGACAGGGCCGGGAGCAGTACTTC. Its protein is CASSQDSGQGREQYF.

In its sample, this clone was seen once. The chain joins TRBV9 to TRBJ1-2; a weak D match, TRBD1 (5 bases). The CDR3 runs 19 residues. The V gene's germline CDR1 is SGDLS and CDR2 YYNGEE. V was cut by 0 bases and J by 4 bases, with 25 bases left in between. The CDR3 protein is CASSVDKGKRYLWGYGYTF. The DNA of the CDR3 is TGTGCCAGCAGCGTAGACAAGGGGAAGAGATACCTATGGGGCTATGGCTACACCTTC.

This rearrangement joins TRBV13 to TRBJ2-7; TRBD2 might be the D (6 bases). The CDR3 length is 12 residues. Germline CDR1 PRHDT, CDR2 FYEKMQ (reference sequence). The germline V and J ends were trimmed by 1 base and 6 bases, with 7 bases remaining between them. In DNA, the CDR3 is TGTGCCAGCAGCTTAGTGGGGGGCGAGCAGTACTTC. Protein product: CASSLVGGEQYF.

The chain carries TRBV4-1 and TRBJ2-5, with TRBD1 matching over 9 bases. Trimming took 3 bases from V and 7 from J; bases not matched to a gene: 9. From germline, CDR1 is MGHRA and CDR2 YSYEKL. The CDR3 totals 15 residues. Here the CDR3 DNA reads TGCGCCAGCAGCCACTCACAGGGGGCCCAGGGGACCCAGTACTTC. Protein sequence: CASSHSQGAQGTQYF.